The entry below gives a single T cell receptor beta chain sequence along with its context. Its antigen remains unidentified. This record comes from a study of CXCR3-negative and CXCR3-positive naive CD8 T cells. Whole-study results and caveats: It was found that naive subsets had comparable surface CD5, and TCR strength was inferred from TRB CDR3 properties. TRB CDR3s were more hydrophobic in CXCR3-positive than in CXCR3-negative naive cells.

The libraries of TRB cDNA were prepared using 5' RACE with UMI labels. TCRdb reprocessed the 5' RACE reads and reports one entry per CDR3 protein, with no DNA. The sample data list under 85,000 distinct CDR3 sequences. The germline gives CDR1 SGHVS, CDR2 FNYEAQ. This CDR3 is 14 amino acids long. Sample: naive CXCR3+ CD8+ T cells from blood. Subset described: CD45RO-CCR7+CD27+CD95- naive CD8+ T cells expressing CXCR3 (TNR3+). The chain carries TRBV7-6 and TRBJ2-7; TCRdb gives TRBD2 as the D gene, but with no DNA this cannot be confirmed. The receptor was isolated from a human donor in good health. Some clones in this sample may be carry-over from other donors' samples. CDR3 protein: CASSLAVEGDEQYF.